This T cell receptor beta chain originates from a study of T cell responses to AZD1222 COVID-19 vaccine. Whole-study findings and limits: Breadth and depth of Spike-specific TCRs rose after two AZD1222 doses. Researchers took repertoire samples only after the peak T cell response had come. Donors, mostly white British, included more females; clonal diversity was possibly underestimated. Epitopes outside B.1.351 and B.1.1.7 mutated regions reportedly drew nearly half of spike TCRs.

Trimming pared 3 bases from V and 3 bases from J, leaving 15 bases between. Germline CDR1 LGHNA, CDR2 YNFKEQ. The CDR3 totals 15 residues. TCRdb's copy holds only in-frame clones and misses some; the assay was immunoSEQ multiplex PCR. The sample lists 90,000 to 110,000 clones; roughly 90% were seen once. With regard to this clone: What it binds is not known.

This clonotype was sampled from an adult in good health. The chain employs TRBV4-2 and TRBJ2-7, with D maybe TRBD2 (5 bases). The sample here was peripheral blood, taken on day 0 of AZD1222 vaccination. The CDR3 nucleotides read TGTGCCAGCAGCCAGGGGAAGCCGAGGGACTACGAGCAGTACTTC. This sequence encodes CASSQGKPRDYEQYF.